This is a list of T cell receptor beta chains from one sample in a study of metastatic and nonmetastatic thyroid tumors. TCRdb called clones again from the PCR reads with MiXCR. The sample contains some 50,000 clones, approximately 20% of which appear only once. Specimen: blood. The receptors stem from a male donor with papillary thyroid cancer or a benign thyroid nodule (not recorded which). Some clones in this sample may be carry-over from other donors' samples. CDR3s include the opening cysteine and the closing phenylalanine or tryptophan.

J gene | V gene | CDR3 length | CDR3 protein
TRBJ2-1 | TRBV25-1 | 15 | CASSDLGDGNNEQFF
TRBJ1-6 | TRBV9 | 16 | CASSVDASSYNSPLHF
TRBJ1-6 | TRBV7-2 | 15 | CASSLGTVASSPLHF
TRBJ2-1 | TRBV20-1 | 14 | CSARDTWGGGEQFF
TRBJ2-5 | TRBV3-1 | 15 | CASKRRTGIGETQYF
TRBJ1-1 | TRBV7-9 | 15 | CASSFWTGKNTESFF
TRBJ1-2 | TRBV25-1 | 13 | CASTKGVGKGYTF
TRBJ2-2 | TRBV9 | 14 | CASSVAEGVGELFF
TRBJ2-3 | TRBV15 | 15 | CATSSRIVSTDTQYF
TRBJ2-7 | TRBV11-2 | 16 | CASSFLADPLYYEQYF
TRBJ2-3 | TRBV6-4 | 13 | CASSSGSTDTQYF
TRBJ2-7 | TRBV19 | 17 | CASSIRLAGGPSHEQYF
TRBJ1-2 | TRBV6-1 | 14 | CASSRDRINYGYTF
TRBJ1-2 | TRBV28 | 15 | CASSLSVTGGSGYTF
TRBJ1-5 | TRBV20-1 | 15 | CSASVRGQGNQPQHF
TRBJ2-7 | TRBV12-3/TRBV12-4 | 11 | CASSGGIEQYF
TRBJ2-1 | TRBV7-3 | 14 | CASSLGTGRNEQFF
TRBJ1-2 | TRBV7-9 | 12 | CASSLADGDYTF
TRBJ1-2 | TRBV29-1 | 12 | CSVEDNPYSYTF
TRBJ1-2 | TRBV11-2 | 16 | CASSTPTGAGSHGYTF
TRBJ2-7 | TRBV4-1 | 14 | CASNQGQGAYEQYF
TRBJ2-1 | TRBV12-3/TRBV12-4 | 13 | CASSFTRDNEQFF
TRBJ2-1 | TRBV24-1 | 14 | CATRGHGGLGEQFF
TRBJ1-1 | TRBV9 | 13 | CACSPRGSTEAFF
TRBJ1-1 | TRBV6-2/TRBV6-3 | 13 | CAGRVTVNTEAFF
TRBJ2-6 | TRBV6-1 | 15 | CASSEAGGEANVLTF
TRBJ2-1 | TRBV6-6 | 15 | CASSYSTSGYNEQFF
TRBJ2-7 | TRBV7-9 | 15 | CASSPGGRGNNEQYF
TRBJ2-2 | TRBV5-6 | 15 | CASSEGVWIGGELFF
TRBJ2-6 | TRBV7-9 | 14 | CASTSRYGANVLTF
TRBJ2-1 | TRBV20-1 | 14 | CSATRRNSYNEQFF
TRBJ1-2 | TRBV29-1 | 15 | CSVEDRRPSDYGYTF
TRBJ1-3 | TRBV27 | 16 | CASSPSPGQRRHTIYF
TRBJ2-2 | TRBV5-1 | 15 | CASSFGTGGNGELFF
TRBJ1-4 | TRBV15 | 14 | CATSRGQGEEKLFF
TRBJ2-4 | TRBV9 | 14 | CASSVDIAKNIQYF
TRBJ1-1 | TRBV10-1 | 14 | CASSESRLNTEAFF